Sequencing of this T cell receptor (beta chain) was carried out in a study of blood T cell repertoires in COVID-19. Germline V gene data show CDR1 as SGHRS and CDR2 as YFSETQ. This CDR3 spans 15 amino acids. Trimming at V came to 2 bases and at J to 3 bases, leaving 3 bases not matched to a gene. TCRdb's table, derived via immunoSEQ multiplex PCR, lists solely in-frame clones and lacks some. This table has roughly 250,000 clones, approximately 81% appearing once. The chain combines TRBV5-1 with TRBJ2-3, with 10 bases matching TRBD2. This clonotype originated in a woman aged 55-70 years with active or convalescent COVID-19. The sample taken for sequencing was peripheral blood. CDR3 nucleotide sequence: TGCGCCAGCAGCTTCAGGGGACTAGCGACAGATACGCAGTATTTT. It codes for CASSFRGLATDTQYF.